This TCR beta chain is drawn from a study of tumor and adjacent non-tumor tissue in lung cancer. On the study more broadly: Around 4.5 million productive TCRbeta reads were obtained per sample on average.

Germline-derived CDR1 and CDR2 are SGHDT and YYEEEE. CDR3 length: 16 residues. The template was RNA from unsorted bulk tissue. The normal lung tissue was taken more than 3 cm from the tumor edge. Chemotherapy-naive patients with new lung cancer underwent thoracic surgery in China, August–November 2014. TCRbeta libraries were built with three rounds of nested PCR, modified from ARM-PCR. TCRdb reprocessed the multiplex PCR reads with MiXCR, giving one entry per CDR3 protein. The data show 98,000 or so distinct CDR3 sequences, 80% seen once. To note about this clonotype: What it recognizes is unknown. One end of the junction does not line up with germline, which may come from a read error.

The study's findings and limits: Tumor tissue had significantly higher TCR diversity than normal lung. Tumor repertoires had a smaller top 100 clone share than normal lung.

The sample comprised distant non-tumor lung tissue. The source of this sequence is a man in his sixties with small cell lung cancer. This chain links TRBV5-6 with TRBJ1-1, with 7 positions matching TRBD1. In nucleotides, the CDR3 is TGTGCCAGCAGCTTGGCCTCAGGGACAGCGAGCACTCAAGCTTTCTTT. This sequence encodes CASSLASGTASTQAFF.